The T cell receptor beta chain under discussion was sequenced for a study of response to subunit inactivated influenza vaccine (dated by TCRdb to 2017 to 2018). A note on the overall study: Deep quantitative profiling of the T cell receptor repertoire was used in the study to follow responses to a trivalent subunit inactivated influenza vaccine.

The receptor library was made with RT-PCR. Data came from an Illumina HiSeq 2500. TCRdb itself trimmed the public reads at Q25 with fastp, ran MiXCR and retained productive beta chains. Identical CDR3 protein sequences are pooled into one entry, listed with their most common genes and DNA. For this sample there are about 800,000 distinct CDR3 sequences; 21% appear just once. Clones ranked in the top ten supply roughly a tenth of the sample. Points the paper makes about the study in general: It was suggested by the authors that each seasonal influenza vaccination may recruit only a limited number of new T cells.

This clonotype was counted a few times. Its recognized antigen is unknown. No base quality values were provided; no much bigger clone lies one nucleotide off. The specimen comprised PBMCs from blood, sampled 4 to 6 days after vaccination. The sequence was obtained from a man between 45 and 60 years old who received an inactivated influenza vaccine. Donor details come from another sample of the same person, matched by shared clones.

CDR3 loop: CASSQEGTANYGYTF. The sequenced DNA: TGTGCCAGCAGCCAAGAGGGGACAGCTAACTATGGCTACACCTTC. The rearranged segments are TRBV4-2 and TRBJ1-2, with TRBD1 identical over 7 junction bases. The CDR3 goes from the cysteine to the phenylalanine over 15 residues. Kept here is only the CDR3 DNA, which spans 45 bases and is read in frame from base 1. Trimming accounts for 0 bases at V and 0 bases at J, while the number of junction bases matched to no gene is 1. Taken from the germline V gene, the CDR1 and CDR2 loops are LGHNA and YNFKEQ.